This T cell receptor beta chain was profiled in a study of T cell changes during pregnancy in multiple sclerosis. With 6 bases removed from V and 1 base from J, the gap between germline ends came to 9 bases. This CDR3 comprises 13 residues. The germline V gene encodes CDR1 KGHSH and CDR2 LQKENI. TCRdb's table, derived via immunoSEQ multiplex PCR, lists solely in-frame clones and lacks some. The sample has around 99,000 clones, roughly 92% seen once; the top ten hold about 2.7%. The source is a female donor with multiple sclerosis, enrolled in a pregnancy study. The sample consisted of peripheral blood, taken in the first trimester of pregnancy. The chain is built from TRBV18 and TRBJ1-1; D is perhaps TRBD1 (5 bases). In DNA, the CDR3 is TGTGCCAGCTCCGCGGACACGAACACTGAAGCTTTCTTT. It encodes CASSADTNTEAFF.